This TCR beta chain was identified in a study of T cell repertoires in cytomegalovirus infection. Study-level background: CMV epitopes in the study were HLA-C-restricted (recently identified) and HLA-B-restricted (well studied). The public TCR beta signatures pointed to both CMV infection and matching HLA type. General study points: CMV carriers with the relevant HLA were identified by cumulative public TCR beta family frequency. Across the ex vivo response, the dominant clonotypes were HLA-C-restricted CMV-specific TCR beta clonotypes.

TCRdb reanalysed the reads using MiXCR and keeps one entry per CDR3 protein. Seen here are roughly 500,000 distinct CDR3 sequences, about 33% observed once, and the top ten hold about 17%. CDR3 length: 15 amino acids. Germline loops: CDR1 MGHRA, CDR2 YSYEKL. Trimming left V 0 bases short and J 4 bases short, with 7 bases between. Details on this clonotype: What it recognizes is unknown.

This clonotype originated in a human donor in good health (CMV status not recorded). Some clones in this sample may be carry-over from other donors' samples. The rearrangement uses TRBV4-1 and TRBJ2-6; no clear D gene. This specimen was cultured PBMCs, taken from culture after CMV antigen stimulation. This CDR3 is CASSQDVGGANVLTF. DNA of the CDR3: TGCGCCAGCAGCCAAGATGTGGGGGGGGCCAACGTCCTGACTTTC.